This T cell receptor (beta chain) comes out of a study of neurological immune-mediated disorders. TCRdb reanalysed the 5' RACE reads using MiXCR and keeps one entry per CDR3 protein. Here the sample spans 55,000 to 75,000 distinct CDR3 sequences, roughly 12% being singletons. This clonotype came up many times. A much larger clone sits a single nucleotide away, making a read error possible. The CDR3 has 11 residues. What was sequenced was PBMCs. This receptor was obtained from a woman aged 60-70 years with HTLV-1-associated myelopathy (HAM/TSP). The J gene is TRBJ2-1, the V gene TRBV21-1. TRBV21-1 is marked as a pseudogene. DNA of the CDR3: TGTGCCAGCGCGAAAGCCGTTGGCGTTGAGTTC. This gives the protein CASAKAVGVEF.